The 19 T cell receptor beta chains below all came from one sample that was sequenced in a study of OX40 agonist ivuxolimab in advanced cancers. The assay was immunoSEQ multiplex PCR, and TCRdb's table has in-frame clones only and misses some. Counted here are around 100,000 clones, roughly 90% occurring once; the ten biggest clones make up around 2.6%. Source: CD4+ or CD8+ T cells sorted from blood, taken in a trial of the OX40 agonist ivuxolimab. These receptors were obtained from an adult with an advanced solid tumor such as melanoma, head and neck, liver or kidney cancer.

The J gene is TRBJ2-7, the V gene TRBV28; D is perhaps TRBD2 (5 bases). The germline V gene encodes CDR1 MDHEN and CDR2 SYDVKM. Trimming removed 4 bases from V and 0 bases from J, with 7 bases in between. The CDR3 extends over 13 amino acids. CDR3 nucleotides: TGTGCCAGCAGTTCGGGGAGCTCCTACGAGCAGTACTTC. This sequence encodes CASSSGSSYEQYF.

The V gene is TRBV6-5, the J gene TRBJ2-7; 14 nucleotides match TRBD2. CDR1 is MNHEY and CDR2 is SVGAGI in the germline V gene. The length of the CDR3 is 15 residues. J lost 4 bases, V lost 6 bases, and 5 bases had no gene match. CDR3 bases: TGTGCCAGCAGCGGGACTAGCGGGAGAAAATACGAGCAGTACTTC. Protein sequence: CASSGTSGRKYEQYF.

This clone has only one observation. V is TRBV5-5 and J is TRBJ1-3; the D gene is possibly TRBD1 (6 bases). V lost 4 bases and J lost 5, with 16 bases in between. CDR1 is SGHKS, CDR2 YYEKEE, per germline (reference sequence). The CDR3 is 15 residues long. The CDR3 loop reads CASSQDRISRNTIYF. In nucleotides, the CDR3 is TGTGCCAGCAGCCAAGACAGGATTTCTAGAAACACCATATATTTT.

This chain uses TRBV4-1 with TRBJ2-7, with D perhaps matching TRBD2 (6 bases). The CDR3 consists of 15 residues. Germline assignment: CDR1 MGHRA and CDR2 YSYEKL. The germline V and J ends were trimmed by 4 bases and 3 bases, with 16 bases remaining between them. The CDR3 sequence: CASSPDLAVFYEQYF. The CDR3 nucleotides read TGCGCCAGCAGCCCCGACTTAGCGGTTTTCTACGAGCAGTACTTC.

The V gene is TRBV5-4, the J gene TRBJ2-7, with 10 bases lining up with TRBD1. This CDR3 comprises 15 residues. The germline gives CDR1 SGHNT, CDR2 YYREEE (reference sequence). V gave up 4 bases and J gave up 2 bases; unmatched junction bases: 6. The CDR3 coding sequence is TGTGCCAGCAGCGCCCGGGACAGGGGCACCTACGAGCAGTACTTC. Translation: CASSARDRGTYEQYF.

The chain couples TRBV5-1 to TRBJ2-2; 9 nucleotides agree with TRBD2. Trimming removed 2 bases from V and 7 bases from J; junction bases left unmatched: 3. Germline lookup yields CDR1 SGHRS and CDR2 YFSETQ. This CDR3 has 14 residues. The CDR3 loop is CASSFGTSSGELFF. For the CDR3, the DNA is TGCGCCAGCAGCTTCGGGACTAGCAGCGGGGAGCTGTTTTTT.

The V call is TRBV15, the J call TRBJ1-5; D not resolved. Trimming took off 5 bases at V and 8 bases at J, with 13 bases between the two ends. This CDR3 has 13 residues. Germline V gene sequence: CDR1 LNHNV, CDR2 YYDKDF (reference sequence). CDR3 in amino acids: CATSGVGGKPQHF. The CDR3, as DNA: TGTGCCACCAGCGGCGTGGGCGGGAAGCCCCAGCATTTT. Full variable domain (missing parts from reference TRBV15 and TRBJ1-5): DAMVIQNPRYQVTQFGKPVTLSCSQTLNHNVMYWYQQKSSQAPKLLFHYYDKDFNNEADTPDNFQSRRPNTSFCFLDIRSPGLGDTAMYLCATSGVGGKPQHFGDGTRLSIL.

The gene calls are TRBV5-4 and TRBJ2-3, with 8 bases identical to TRBD1. Trimming at V came to 3 bases and at J to 4 bases, leaving 7 bases not matched to a gene. The V gene's germline CDR1 is SGHNT and CDR2 YYREEE (reference sequence). The CDR3 has 15 residues. This CDR3 reads CASSSQGARADTQYF. CDR3 in DNA: TGTGCCAGCAGCTCTCAGGGGGCGCGGGCAGATACGCAGTATTTT.

The chain links TRBV11-3 to TRBJ1-1; D is unclear. Germline CDR1 reads SGHNT; CDR2 reads YENEEA. V lost 2 bases, J lost 2 bases, and 6 bases lay in between. The CDR3 sequence is 13 residues long. CDR3 nucleotide sequence: TGTGCCAGCAGCTTATTCCCCAACACTGAAGCTTTCTTT. Its protein product is CASSLFPNTEAFF.

The V gene is TRBV6-1, the J gene TRBJ1-4; TRBD1 matches 8 bases. J gave up 7 bases and V 6 bases, and 4 bases lay outside the gene matches. Germline lookup yields CDR1 MNHNS and CDR2 SASEGT. The CDR3 contains 13 residues. The CDR3 region is CASRGQAGEKLFF. For the CDR3, the DNA is TGTGCCAGCAGGGGACAGGCGGGTGAAAAACTGTTTTTT.

The V gene is TRBV10-3, the J gene TRBJ1-3, with D possibly being TRBD1 (6 bases). CDR1 and CDR2 from the germline V gene are ENHRY and SYGVKD. This CDR3 contains 18 residues. Deletions cut 0 bases from V and 0 bases from J, with 15 bases between. The CDR3 DNA reads TGTGCCATCAGTGAGTCGAGGCGGGGGCCTTACTCTGGAAACACCATATATTTT. Amino acids: CAISESRRGPYSGNTIYF.

V usage is TRBV9 and J usage is TRBJ2-1; TRBD1 matches at 10 bases. This CDR3 region has 16 residues. Germline V gene lookup returns CDR1 SGDLS and CDR2 YYNGEE. J lost 2 bases, V lost 0 bases, and 2 bases had no gene match. CDR3 DNA sequence: TGTGCCAGCAGCGTAGTTGGACAGGGGGCCTACAATGAGCAGTTCTTC. Residues: CASSVVGQGAYNEQFF.

The chain recombines TRBV7-2 with TRBJ2-5; the match to TRBD2 covers 10 bases. The germline V gene encodes CDR1 SGHTA and CDR2 FQGNSA. The CDR3 loop spans 16 amino acids. The junction had 8 bases not matched to a gene; V was cut back by 1 base and J by 6 bases. The CDR3 here is CASSLGSSGSEKTQYF. CDR3 sequence (DNA): TGTGCCAGCAGCTTAGGGTCTAGCGGGAGTGAAAAGACCCAGTACTTC. Supplemented by reference TRBV7-2 and TRBJ2-5, the full variable domain reads GAGVSQSPSNKVTEKGKDVELRCDPISGHTALYWYRQSLGQGLEFLIYFQGNSAPDKSGLPSDRFSAERTGGSVSTLTIQRTQQEDSAVYLCASSLGSSGSEKTQYFGPGTRLLVL.

In the case of this clone: This sample also contains other DNA sequences that code for the same CDR3. The chain carries TRBV18 and TRBJ2-3, with D perhaps TRBD1 or TRBD2 (6 bases each). Trimming pared 0 bases from V and 3 bases from J, leaving 7 bases between. CDR3 size: 14 residues. Per germline, CDR1 KGHSH and CDR2 LQKENI. CDR3 residues: CASSPPGGTDTQYF. DNA of the CDR3: TGTGCCAGCTCACCACCAGGGGGGACAGATACGCAGTATTTT.

The chain carries TRBV4-1 and TRBJ2-1; D may match TRBD1 or TRBD2 (5 bases each). The V end was cut by 0 bases, the J end by 13 bases, with 16 bases between. This CDR3 has 14 amino acids. Per the germline V gene, CDR1 is MGHRA and CDR2 is YSYEKL. CDR3 protein: CASSQDLRDLEQFF. CDR3 nucleotide sequence: TGCGCCAGCAGCCAAGATCTCAGGGACCTGGAACAGTTCTTC.

The chain recombines TRBV10-3 with TRBJ2-3; no clear D gene. The CDR3 loop spans 14 amino acids. From germline, CDR1 is ENHRY and CDR2 SYGVKD. V dropped 5 bases and J dropped 0 bases, with 9 bases sitting between them. In DNA, the CDR3 is TGTGCCATCAGTCAACTGGCTAGCACAGATACGCAGTATTTT. The encoded protein is CAISQLASTDTQYF.

The chain links TRBV6-6 to TRBJ2-2; weak D call: TRBD2 (7 bases). The CDR3 runs to 15 residues. Trimming cost V 5 bases and J 1 base, with 11 bases left between them. Germline lookup yields CDR1 MNHNY and CDR2 SVGAGI (reference sequence). This CDR3 is CASSSGTMNTGELFF. The CDR3 DNA reads TGTGCCAGCAGTAGCGGGACAATGAACACCGGGGAGCTGTTTTTT.

The rearrangement joins TRBV6-6 to TRBJ2-5; no firm D call. The germline V and J ends were trimmed by 1 base and 5 bases, with 14 bases remaining between them. There are 15 residues in the CDR3. Germline V gene lookup returns CDR1 MNHNY and CDR2 SVGAGI (reference sequence). The CDR3 DNA reads TGTGCCAGCAGTTACTTGGGTTTGAATCCGGAGACCCAGTACTTC. Translated: CASSYLGLNPETQYF.

Regarding this clone: Compared with germline, one end of the junction differs, possibly owing to a read error. In nucleotides, the CDR3 is TGTGCCGGCAGTCACGGACTAGCGGAGTACGAGCAGTACTTC. Its translation is CAGSHGLAEYEQYF. This chain joins TRBV6-6 and TRBJ2-7, with TRBD2 identical over 10 bases. CDR1 and CDR2 (germline): MNHNY, SVGAGI (reference sequence). The CDR3 covers 14 residues.